This entry lists 16 T cell receptor beta chains sequenced from one sample in a study of T cell repertoires in cytomegalovirus infection. One entry per CDR3 protein, called by TCRdb with MiXCR from the reads. This table holds more than 650,000 distinct CDR3 sequences, about 40% found once. Sequencing was done on a sample of PBMCs. The source of these receptors is a human donor in good health (CMV status not recorded). Some clones in this sample may be carry-over from other donors' samples.

There are many counts of this clonotype. The gene calls are TRBV7-2 and TRBJ2-5; D not resolved. CDR1 and CDR2 from the germline V gene are SGHTA and FQGNSA. The CDR3 consists of 12 residues. V was clipped by 5 bases and J by 7 bases, with 11 bases between them. The CDR3 DNA reads as TGTGCCAGCAGCGATGGCGCTGGGACCCAGTACTTC. Translation gives CASSDGAGTQYF.

The chain carries TRBV5-4 and TRBJ1-5, with D perhaps TRBD1 (6 bases). The germline gives CDR1 SGHNT, CDR2 YYREEE (reference sequence). With 2 bases removed from V and 5 bases from J, the gap between germline ends came to 17 bases. The CDR3 has 16 amino acids. The CDR3 loop reads CASSFFGRGGDQPQHF. The CDR3 bases are TGTGCCAGCAGCTTTTTCGGCAGGGGAGGTGATCAGCCCCAGCATTTT.

This clonotype has a count of ten or more. The chain carries TRBV7-9 and TRBJ1-5; 7 bases match TRBD1. V shed 5 bases and J 6 bases; nucleotides not matched to a gene: 4. CDR3 length equals 13 residues. Looked up from germline, CDR1 is SEHNR and CDR2 is FQNEAQ (reference sequence). CDR3 loop: CASSTGVGQPQHF. The CDR3 DNA is TGTGCCAGCAGCACAGGGGTAGGTCAGCCCCAGCATTTT. Full variable domain (rest looked up from reference TRBV7-9 and TRBJ1-5): DTGVSQNPRHKITKRGQNVTFRCDPISEHNRLYWYRQTLGQGPEFLTYFQNEAQLEKSRLLSDRFSAERPKGSFSTLEIQRTEQGDSAMYLCASSTGVGQPQHFGDGTRLSIL.

The J gene is TRBJ1-2, the V gene TRBV3-1, with unresolved D. The CDR3 contains 12 residues. V was cut by 10 bases and J by 2 bases, with 11 bases left in between. CDR1 and CDR2 from the germline V gene are LGHDT and YNNKEL (reference sequence). CDR3 nucleotide sequence: TGTGCCACCGACGACAAGAACTATGGCTACACCTTC. This codes for CATDDKNYGYTF.

V usage is TRBV5-5 and J usage is TRBJ2-2, with 7 bases fitting TRBD1. V was pared by 3 bases and J by 6 bases, with 11 bases of the junction left unmatched. Germline values: CDR1 SGHKS, CDR2 YYEKEE (reference sequence). The CDR3 extends over 16 amino acids. The CDR3 region has the DNA TGTGCCAGCAGCTCGACAGGGATCGTGCAGGCCGGGGAGCTGTTTTTT. Residues: CASSSTGIVQAGELFF.

This clonotype was picked up a small number of times. This chain joins TRBV19 and TRBJ1-3; D is unclear. Germline V gene sequence: CDR1 LNHDA, CDR2 SQIVND (reference sequence). The CDR3 is 15 residues long. V was pared by 6 bases and J by 4 bases, with 16 bases between. CDR3 sequence: CASSVPLRTGNTIYF. The CDR3 DNA follows: TGTGCCAGTAGCGTTCCTCTCAGGACGGGAAACACCATATATTTT. The entire variable domain, with the rest obtained from reference TRBV19 and TRBJ1-3, is as follows: DGGITQSPKYLFRKEGQNVTLSCEQNLNHDAMYWYRQDPGQGLRLIYYSQIVNDFQKGDIAEGYSVSREKKESFPLTVTSAQKNPTAFYLCASSVPLRTGNTIYFGEGSWLTVV.

The genes are TRBV7-3 and TRBJ2-3; 8 bases match TRBD2. V shed 3 bases and J 0 bases; nucleotides not matched to a gene: 8. From germline, CDR1 is SGHTA and CDR2 FQGTGA. The CDR3 extends over 17 amino acids. For the CDR3, the DNA is TGTGCCAGCAGCTTGGGGACTAGGTCTGCTAGCACAGATACGCAGTATTTT. Encoded protein: CASSLGTRSASTDTQYF.

V usage is TRBV11-2 and J usage is TRBJ1-1; D uncertain. The CDR3 contains 15 residues. The V gene lost 5 bases and the J gene lost 0 bases, with 13 bases spanning the gap. Germline V gene data show CDR1 as SGHAT and CDR2 as FQNNGV. Here the CDR3 reads CASSPDGLMNTEAFF. The CDR3 nucleotides are TGTGCCAGCAGCCCCGACGGGCTCATGAACACTGAAGCTTTCTTT.

As concerns this clonotype: Since the CDR3 does not end with the conserved phenylalanine or tryptophan, this likely comes from a read error. This rearrangement joins TRBV20-1 to TRBJ2-5; possibly TRBD2 for D (5 bases). Germline-derived CDR1 and CDR2 are DFQATT and SNEGSKA (reference sequence). Between the trimmed V and J ends, which lost 3 bases and 2 bases, there was a span of 13 bases. The CDR3 runs 14 residues. The CDR3 here is CSARLTGKQETQYL. The CDR3 coding sequence is TGCAGTGCTAGGTTGACGGGGAAACAAGAGACCCAGTACTTA.

The CDR3 region is CASSEGRFNTGELFF. For the CDR3, the DNA is TGTGCCAGCAGCGAGGGGCGGTTTAACACCGGGGAGCTGTTTTTT. The chain recombines TRBV7-9 with TRBJ2-2; D is possibly TRBD1 or TRBD2 (5 bases each). The CDR3 extends over 15 amino acids. Trimming shortened V by 5 bases and J by 2 bases, and 12 bases separated the two germline ends. Germline CDR1 is SEHNR and CDR2 is FQNEAQ (reference sequence).

The chain uses TRBV27 and TRBJ1-4; the match to TRBD1 covers 7 bases. Germline V gene data show CDR1 as MNHEY and CDR2 as SMNVEV (reference sequence). The V and J ends lost 5 bases and 5 bases, in that order; junction bases with no gene match: 23. The CDR3 loop spans 20 amino acids. CDR3 in DNA: TGTGCCAGCAGTCTAACACCCGGACAGGAAGACTCTCTGGGGAATGAAAAACTGTTTTTT. Translated, it gives CASSLTPGQEDSLGNEKLFF.

As to this clonotype: Without the conserved terminal phenylalanine or tryptophan, this CDR3 likely stems from a read error. The CDR3 coding sequence is TGTGCCAGCAGTTTGGTGGGGAGCTCCTACGAGCAGTACTTA. Its translation is CASSLVGSSYEQYL. V is TRBV28 and J is TRBJ2-7; perhaps TRBD2 as D (5 bases). This CDR3 has 14 residues. Germline V gene lookup returns CDR1 MDHEN and CDR2 SYDVKM. The V end lost 3 bases, the J end lost 0 bases, and 9 bases lay between the germline ends.

The chain recombines TRBV7-6 with TRBJ2-7; 10 nucleotides match TRBD1. Unmatched junction bases numbered 8, after V lost 0 bases and J lost 6 bases. There are 16 residues in the CDR3. The germline V gene has CDR1 SGHVS and CDR2 FNYEAQ. The CDR3 loop is CASSLAPLTGGGEQYF. In nucleotides, the CDR3 is TGTGCCAGCAGCTTAGCGCCCTTGACAGGGGGCGGCGAGCAGTACTTC.

In regard to this clonotype: At one end, the junction sequence differs from germline, possibly due to a read error. The chain uses TRBV11-2 and TRBJ1-4; 9 nucleotides match TRBD1. The CDR3 is 15 amino acids. Germline-derived CDR1 and CDR2 are SGHAT and FQNNGV. The CDR3 region is CASSPEGQGNENLFF. The CDR3 nucleotides are TGTGCCAGCAGCCCGGAGGGACAGGGAAATGAAAATCTGTTTTTT.

The V call is TRBV7-8, the J call TRBJ2-3; no clear D gene. The germline V gene encodes CDR1 SGHVS and CDR2 FQNEAQ. This CDR3 is built from 13 residues. The germline V and J ends were trimmed by 2 bases and 7 bases, with 10 bases remaining between them. CDR3: CASSLRIGYTQYF. In DNA form, the CDR3 reads TGTGCCAGCAGCTTAAGGATTGGGTATACGCAGTATTTT.

The genes are TRBV6-6 and TRBJ2-5; D possibly corresponds to TRBD1 (6 bases). Looked up from germline, CDR1 is MNHNY and CDR2 is SVGAGI (reference sequence). The CDR3 is 14 residues long. Trimming left V 2 bases short and J 3 bases short, with 10 bases between. The CDR3 here is CASSYGQNKETQYF. The CDR3 DNA reads TGTGCCAGCAGTTACGGACAGAATAAAGAGACCCAGTACTTC.